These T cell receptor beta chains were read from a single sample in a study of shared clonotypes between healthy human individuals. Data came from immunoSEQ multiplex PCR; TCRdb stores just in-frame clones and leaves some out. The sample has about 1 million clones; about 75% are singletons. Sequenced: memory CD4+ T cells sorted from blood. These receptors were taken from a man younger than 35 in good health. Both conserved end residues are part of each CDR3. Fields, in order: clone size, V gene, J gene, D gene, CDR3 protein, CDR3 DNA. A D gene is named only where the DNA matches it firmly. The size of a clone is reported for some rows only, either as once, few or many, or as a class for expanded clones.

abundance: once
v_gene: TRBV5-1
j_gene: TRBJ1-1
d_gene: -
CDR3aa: CASSLVTGKGNTEAFF
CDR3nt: TGCGCCAGCAGCTTGGTGACAGGCAAGGGGAACACTGAAGCTTTCTTT

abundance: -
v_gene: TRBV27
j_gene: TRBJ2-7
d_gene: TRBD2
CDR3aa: CASSLQAGGSYEQYF
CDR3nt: TGTGCCAGCAGTTTACAAGCGGGAGGTTCCTACGAGCAGTACTTC

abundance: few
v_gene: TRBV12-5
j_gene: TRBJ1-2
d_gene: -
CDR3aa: CASGLGTNYGYTF
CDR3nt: TGTGCTAGTGGTTTGGGGACTAACTATGGCTACACCTTC

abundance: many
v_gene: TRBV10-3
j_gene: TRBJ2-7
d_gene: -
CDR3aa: CVDRGYEQYF
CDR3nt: TGTGTTGATCGGGGGTACGAGCAGTACTTC

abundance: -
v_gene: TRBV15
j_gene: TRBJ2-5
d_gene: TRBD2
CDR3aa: CATSRDKGASGRETQYF
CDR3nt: TGTGCCACCAGCAGAGATAAGGGGGCTAGCGGGAGAGAGACCCAGTACTTC

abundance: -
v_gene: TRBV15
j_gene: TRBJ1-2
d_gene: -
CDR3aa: CATSTATNYGYTF
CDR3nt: TGTGCCACCAGCACGGCGACAAACTATGGCTACACCTTC

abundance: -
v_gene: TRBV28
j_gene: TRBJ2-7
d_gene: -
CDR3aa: CASAPTGEWYEQYF
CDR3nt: TGTGCCAGCGCCCCCACGGGGGAATGGTACGAGCAGTACTTC

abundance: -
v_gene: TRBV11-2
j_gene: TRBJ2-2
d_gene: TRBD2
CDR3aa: CASSLEAGVYTGELFF
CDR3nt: TGTGCCAGCAGCTTAGAAGCGGGAGTGTACACCGGGGAGCTGTTTTTT

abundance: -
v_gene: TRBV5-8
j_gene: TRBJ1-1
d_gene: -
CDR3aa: CASNGWGMNTEAFF
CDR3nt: TGTGCCAGCAACGGGTGGGGTATGAACACTGAAGCTTTCTTT

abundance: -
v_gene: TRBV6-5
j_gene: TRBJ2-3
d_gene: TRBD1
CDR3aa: CASSYGTGDTDTQYF
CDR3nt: TGTGCCAGCAGTTACGGGACAGGGGACACAGATACGCAGTATTTT

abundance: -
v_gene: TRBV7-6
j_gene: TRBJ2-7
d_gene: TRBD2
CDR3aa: CASSRGLAGVNEQYF
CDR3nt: TGTGCCAGCAGCCGAGGACTAGCGGGAGTTAACGAGCAGTACTTC

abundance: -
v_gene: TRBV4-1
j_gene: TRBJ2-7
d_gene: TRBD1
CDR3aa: CASSPPDRGPYEQYF
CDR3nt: TGCGCCAGCAGCCCCCCGGACAGGGGACCCTACGAGCAGTACTTC

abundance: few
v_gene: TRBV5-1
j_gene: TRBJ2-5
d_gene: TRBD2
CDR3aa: CASSLAGLAEQETQYF
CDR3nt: TGCGCCAGCAGCTTGGCCGGCCTAGCGGAACAAGAGACCCAGTACTTC

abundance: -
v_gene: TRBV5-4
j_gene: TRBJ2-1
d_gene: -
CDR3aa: CASRNRGDRPYNEQFF
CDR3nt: TGTGCCAGCAGAAATAGGGGGGATCGGCCCTACAATGAGCAGTTCTTC

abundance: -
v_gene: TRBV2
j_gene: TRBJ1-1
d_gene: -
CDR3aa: CASSGGVGTEAFF
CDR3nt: TGTGCCAGCAGTGGGGGTGTGGGCACTGAAGCTTTCTTT

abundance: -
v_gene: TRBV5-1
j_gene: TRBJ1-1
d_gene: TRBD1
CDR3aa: CASSFDRADTEAFF
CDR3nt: TGCGCCAGCAGCTTTGACAGGGCGGACACTGAAGCTTTCTTT

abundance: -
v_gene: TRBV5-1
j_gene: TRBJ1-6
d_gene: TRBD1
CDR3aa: CASGTGTDNSPLHF
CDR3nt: TGCGCCAGCGGAACCGGGACAGATAATTCACCCCTCCACTTT

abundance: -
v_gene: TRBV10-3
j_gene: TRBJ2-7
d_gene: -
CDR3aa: CAISTQGPSYEQYF
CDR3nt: TGTGCCATCAGTACCCAGGGCCCCTCCTACGAGCAGTACTTC

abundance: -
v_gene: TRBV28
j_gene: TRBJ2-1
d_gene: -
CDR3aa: CAAKPPGSRGLSEQFF
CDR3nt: TGTGCCGCGAAGCCCCCGGGGTCTCGGGGCCTGAGTGAGCAGTTCTTC

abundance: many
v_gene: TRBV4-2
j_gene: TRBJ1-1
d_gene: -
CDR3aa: CASSQDLGVGTEAFF
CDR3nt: TGTGCCAGCAGCCAAGATCTTGGGGTGGGCACTGAAGCTTTCTTT

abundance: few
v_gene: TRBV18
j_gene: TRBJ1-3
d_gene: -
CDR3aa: CASSPITGTGFGNTIYF
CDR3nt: TGTGCCAGCTCACCTATTACCGGAACAGGGTTCGGAAACACCATATATTTT

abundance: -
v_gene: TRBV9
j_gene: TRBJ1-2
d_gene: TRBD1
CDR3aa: CASSVAQGGNYGYTF
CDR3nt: TGTGCCAGCAGCGTAGCACAGGGGGGCAACTATGGCTACACCTTC

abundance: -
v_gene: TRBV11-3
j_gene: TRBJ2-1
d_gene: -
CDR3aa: CASSLQGRDNEQFF
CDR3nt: TGTGCCAGCAGCTTACAGGGACGAGACAATGAGCAGTTCTTC

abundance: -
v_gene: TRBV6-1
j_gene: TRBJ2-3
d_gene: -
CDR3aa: CASSEGRSTDTQYF
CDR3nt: TGTGCCAGCAGTGAGGGACGGAGCACAGATACGCAGTATTTT

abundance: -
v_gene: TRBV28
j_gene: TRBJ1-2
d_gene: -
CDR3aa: CASTFGGPNYGYTF
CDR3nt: TGTGCCAGCACTTTCGGCGGGCCTAACTATGGCTACACCTTC

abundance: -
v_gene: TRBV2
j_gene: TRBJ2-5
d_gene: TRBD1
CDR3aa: CATPGGWQETQYF
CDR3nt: TGTGCCACCCCAGGGGGTTGGCAAGAGACCCAGTACTTC

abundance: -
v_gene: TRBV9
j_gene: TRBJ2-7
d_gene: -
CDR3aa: CASSNSHGGFEQYF
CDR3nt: TGTGCCAGCAGCAACAGTCATGGAGGGTTCGAGCAGTACTTC

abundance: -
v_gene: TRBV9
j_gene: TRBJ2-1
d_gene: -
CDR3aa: CASSVDGWNEQFF
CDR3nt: TGTGCCAGCAGCGTAGACGGCTGGAATGAGCAGTTCTTC

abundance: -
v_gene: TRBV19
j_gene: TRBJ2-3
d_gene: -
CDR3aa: CASSIAILDTQYF
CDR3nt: TGTGCCAGTAGTATAGCCATCCTAGATACGCAGTATTTT

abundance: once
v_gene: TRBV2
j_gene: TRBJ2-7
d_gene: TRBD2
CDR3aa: CASSERLASSYEQYF
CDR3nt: TGTGCCAGCAGTGAAAGACTAGCCTCTTCTTACGAGCAGTACTTC

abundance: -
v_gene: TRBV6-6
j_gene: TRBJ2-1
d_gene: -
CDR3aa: CASSPRYGSVSNEQFF
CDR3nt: TGTGCCAGCAGCCCCCGATACGGGAGTGTGAGCAATGAGCAGTTCTTC